This T cell receptor (beta chain) was identified in a study of technical replicates of blood from a handful of donors. Clones were read by immunoSEQ multiplex PCR, and TCRdb kept only the in-frame ones, dropping some. Among about 85,000 clones listed, approximately 94% were seen once. Germline-derived CDR1 and CDR2 are SGHDT and YYEEEE. The CDR3 is made up of 14 amino acids. V lost 0 bases to trimming and J lost 5 bases, with 11 bases between them. In this sample, this clone turned up once. The clonotype comes from a human donor in good health. V is TRBV5-6 and J is TRBJ2-5; possible D gene TRBD2, 6 bases. The sample was T cells isolated from PBMCs. The CDR3 loop reads CASSLAGVKETQYF. CDR3 coding DNA: TGTGCCAGCAGCTTGGCGGGGGTCAAGGAGACCCAGTACTTC.